This T cell receptor beta chain was obtained from a study of T cell responses to AZD1222 COVID-19 vaccine. The repertoire was sequenced with immunoSEQ multiplex PCR; TCRdb's copy has only in-frame clones and lacks some. The sample holds about 130,000 clones, about 88% seen once. Germline assignment: CDR1 LNHDA and CDR2 SQIVND (reference sequence). CDR3 length: 14 amino acids. Trimming at V came to 1 base and at J to 10 bases, leaving 1 base not matched to a gene. The chain is built from TRBV19 and TRBJ1-6; TRBD1 matches at 10 bases. The starting material was peripheral blood, obtained on day 0 of AZD1222 vaccination. This TCR was recovered from an adult in good health. The CDR3 DNA is TGTGCCAGTAGTATAGGACAGGGGGCCTCACCCCTCCACTTT. This sequence encodes CASSIGQGASPLHF. The whole variable domain, filled in from reference TRBV19 and TRBJ1-6, reads DGGITQSPKYLFRKEGQNVTLSCEQNLNHDAMYWYRQDPGQGLRLIYYSQIVNDFQKGDIAEGYSVSREKKESFPLTVTSAQKNPTAFYLCASSIGQGASPLHFGNGTRLTVT.